This T cell receptor beta chain was profiled in a study of T cells in Graves' hyperthyroidism and ophthalmopathy. This CDR3 is 14 amino acids long. V lost 5 bases and J 3 bases, leaving 11 bases between the germline ends. Amplified regions were TCR beta CDR3 sequences from RNA transcripts. The TCR CDR3 was amplified in a first-round RT-PCR using the HTBI primer set. TCRdb itself ran the multiplex PCR reads through MiXCR, one entry per CDR3 protein. This table holds hundreds of thousands of distinct CDR3 sequences, around 13% found once. Together with thyroid ultrasound, orbital computed tomography, serum thyroxine and TRAb, clinical symptoms were used for diagnoses.

The V and J genes are TRBV12-3 or TRBV12-4 and TRBJ1-5; maybe TRBD1 (6 bases). This clonotype originated in a woman younger than 45 with Graves' hyperthyroidism that later progressed to Graves' ophthalmopathy. Sequenced material: blood. CDR3 bases: TGTGCCAGCAGTGACAGGCCATTCAATCAGCCCCAGCATTTT. Amino acid sequence: CASSDRPFNQPQHF.